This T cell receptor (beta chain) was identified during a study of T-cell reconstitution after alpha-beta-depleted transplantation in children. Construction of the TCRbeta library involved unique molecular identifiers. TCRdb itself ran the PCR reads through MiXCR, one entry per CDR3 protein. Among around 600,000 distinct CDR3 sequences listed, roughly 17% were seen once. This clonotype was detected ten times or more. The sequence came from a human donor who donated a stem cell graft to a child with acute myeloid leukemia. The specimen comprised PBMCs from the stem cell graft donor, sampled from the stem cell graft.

The CDR3 DNA sequence: TGTGCCAGCAGGGTACAGGGGGACGAGCAGTACTTC. It yields the protein CASRVQGDEQYF. This sequence joins TRBV7-2 and TRBJ2-7, with 8 nucleotides matching TRBD1. V was clipped by 6 bases and J by 5 bases; unmatched bases: 3. CDR3 length: 12 amino acids. Germline loops: CDR1 SGHTA, CDR2 FQGNSA.